The following is a T cell receptor beta chain sequence with its context. The sample belongs to a study of blood T cell repertoires in COVID-19. About the research overall: There were acute and convalescent COVID-19 samples, and they came from the United States, Italy and Spain. The analysed material was cDNA or gDNA that came from T cells, B-cell-depleted T cells, or PBMCs.

Profiling relied on immunoSEQ multiplex PCR, and the TCRdb table lists in-frame clones only, not all of them. This sample has around 170,000 clones, with roughly 90% found just once. V was shortened by 1 base and J by 2 bases, with 11 bases between the two germline ends. This CDR3 region has 15 residues. In germline, CDR1 is MNHEY, CDR2 SMNVEV (reference sequence). V gene TRBV27 combines with J gene TRBJ1-2; no reliable D call. The TCR was taken from a man aged 45-65 years with acute or convalescent COVID-19. The sequenced sample consisted of peripheral blood. The CDR3 loop is CASSLWADSNYGYTF. The CDR3 DNA is TGTGCCAGCAGTTTATGGGCAGATTCCAACTATGGCTACACCTTC.